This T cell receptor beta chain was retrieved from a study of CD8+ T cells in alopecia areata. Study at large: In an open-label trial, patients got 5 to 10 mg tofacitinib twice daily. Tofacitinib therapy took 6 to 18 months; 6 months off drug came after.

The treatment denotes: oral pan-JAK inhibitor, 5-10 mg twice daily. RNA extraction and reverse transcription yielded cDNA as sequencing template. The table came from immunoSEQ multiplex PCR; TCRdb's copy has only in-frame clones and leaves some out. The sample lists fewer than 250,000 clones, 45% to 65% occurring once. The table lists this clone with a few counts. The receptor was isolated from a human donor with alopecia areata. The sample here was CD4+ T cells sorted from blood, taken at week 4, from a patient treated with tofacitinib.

The CDR3 protein is CASSYLQGAYGEAFF. CDR3 DNA: TGTGCCAGCAGTTACTTACAGGGGGCGTATGGTGAAGCTTTCTTT. The rearrangement joins TRBV6-6 to TRBJ1-1, with 9 bases matching TRBD1. Germline CDR1 and CDR2: MNHNY and SVGAGI (reference sequence). V trimming: 1 base; J trimming: 7 bases; junction bases outside the gene matches: 7. CDR3 length equals 15 residues.